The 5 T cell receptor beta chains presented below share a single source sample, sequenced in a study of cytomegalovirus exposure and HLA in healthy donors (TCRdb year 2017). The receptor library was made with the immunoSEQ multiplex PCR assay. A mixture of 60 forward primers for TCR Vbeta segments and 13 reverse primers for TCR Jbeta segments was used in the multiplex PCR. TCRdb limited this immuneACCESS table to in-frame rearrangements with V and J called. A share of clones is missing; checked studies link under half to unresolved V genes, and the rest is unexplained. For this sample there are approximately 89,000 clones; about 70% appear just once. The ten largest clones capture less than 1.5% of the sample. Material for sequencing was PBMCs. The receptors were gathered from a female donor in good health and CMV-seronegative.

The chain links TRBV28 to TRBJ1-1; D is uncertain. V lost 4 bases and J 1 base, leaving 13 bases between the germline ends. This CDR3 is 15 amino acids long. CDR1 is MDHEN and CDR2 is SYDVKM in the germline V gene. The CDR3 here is CASSYSDMRNTEAFF. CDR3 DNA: TGTGCCAGCAGTTACTCCGACATGAGGAACACTGAAGCTTTCTTT.

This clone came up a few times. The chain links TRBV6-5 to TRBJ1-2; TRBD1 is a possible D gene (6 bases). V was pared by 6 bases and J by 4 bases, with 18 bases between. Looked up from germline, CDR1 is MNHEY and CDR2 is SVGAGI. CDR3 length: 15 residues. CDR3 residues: CASSPLTGTPYGYTF. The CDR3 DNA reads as TGTGCCAGCAGCCCGTTGACAGGAACACCCTATGGCTACACCTTC.

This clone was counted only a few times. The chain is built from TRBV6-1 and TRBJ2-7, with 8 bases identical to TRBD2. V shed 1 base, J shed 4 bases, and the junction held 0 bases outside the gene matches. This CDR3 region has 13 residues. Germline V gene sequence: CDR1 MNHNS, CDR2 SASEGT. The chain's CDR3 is CASSEEREYEQYF. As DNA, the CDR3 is TGTGCCAGCAGTGAAGAGCGGGAGTACGAGCAGTACTTC.

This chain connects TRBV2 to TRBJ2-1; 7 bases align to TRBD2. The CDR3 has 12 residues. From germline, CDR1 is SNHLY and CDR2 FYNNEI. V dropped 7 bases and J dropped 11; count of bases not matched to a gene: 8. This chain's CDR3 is CASMGLAAKQFF. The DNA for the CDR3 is TGTGCCAGCATGGGTCTAGCGGCTAAGCAGTTCTTC.

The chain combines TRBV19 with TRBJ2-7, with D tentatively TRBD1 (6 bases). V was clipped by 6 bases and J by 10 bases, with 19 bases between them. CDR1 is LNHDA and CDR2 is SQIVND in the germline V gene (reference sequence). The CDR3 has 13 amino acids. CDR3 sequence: CASRTQGDPIQYF. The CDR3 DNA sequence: TGTGCCAGTAGAACACAGGGTGATCCCATCCAGTACTTC.